Listed below are T cell receptor beta chains from one sample, sequenced in a study of blood T cell repertoires in COVID-19. TCRdb keeps only in-frame clones here, not all; method: immunoSEQ multiplex PCR. The sample shows 450,000 to 600,000 clones, roughly 87% of them seen only once. Sequencing was performed on PBMCs or T cells enriched from blood (not recorded which). The origin of the receptors is a woman aged 18-29 years who had recovered from COVID-19. CDR3s include the opening cysteine and the closing phenylalanine or tryptophan. The D gene is left open where the match is weak. The listing skips clone size in some rows; elsewhere it reads once, few, many or a size class.

V	D	size	J	DNA	CDR3
TRBV3-1/TRBV3-2	TRBD1	-	TRBJ2-5	TGTGCCAGCAGCCCAGGTGGGACAGTGTACCAAGAGACCCAGTACTTC	CASSPGGTVYQETQYF
TRBV7-2	-	-	TRBJ2-3	TGTGCCAGCAGCCCTCGAGAGGCTACGCAGTATTTT	CASSPREATQYF
TRBV5-1	TRBD1	-	TRBJ2-2	TGCGCCAGCAGACCCACAGGGGGCGACACCGGGGAGCTGTTTTTT	CASRPTGGDTGELFF
TRBV2	-	-	TRBJ2-7	TGTGCCAGCAGTGAAAATAGTGAGCAGTACTTC	CASSENSEQYF
TRBV19	-	-	TRBJ1-2	TGTGCCAGTAGTAGGGCAGGGAAAAACTATGGCTACACCTTC	CASSRAGKNYGYTF
TRBV28	-	-	TRBJ1-5	TGTGCCAGTCAGGGCCAGGGCGGCGACCAGCCCCAGCATTTT	CASQGQGGDQPQHF
TRBV30	TRBD1	few	TRBJ1-6	TGTGCCTGGAGACGGGACAGCCTGAATTCACCCCTCCACTTT	CAWRRDSLNSPLHF
TRBV28	-	-	TRBJ1-2	TGTGCCAGCAGTTTACTCAGGGGTGGTGGCTACACCTTC	CASSLLRGGGYTF
TRBV11-3	TRBD2	-	TRBJ2-5	TGTGCCAGCAGCCTTTTTAGCGGGGGGGAAGAGACCCAGTACTTC	CASSLFSGGEETQYF
TRBV6-5	-	-	TRBJ2-1	TGTGCCAGCGGTTGGGAGAGGGACAATGAGCAGTTCTTC	CASGWERDNEQFF
TRBV7-3	TRBD2	-	TRBJ2-5	TGTGCCAGCAGCTTTAGCGGGGGGGTCGGAGAGACCCAGTACTTC	CASSFSGGVGETQYF
TRBV7-2	TRBD2	few	TRBJ2-7	TGTGCCAGCAGCGTAACGCGGGGGGGCTACGAGCAGTACTTC	CASSVTRGGYEQYF
TRBV13	-	-	TRBJ1-2	TGTGCCAGCAGCTCACAGGGAAACTATGGCTACACCTTC	CASSSQGNYGYTF
TRBV5-6	-	-	TRBJ1-5	TGTGCCAGCAGTGAAACAGGGCTCGGCAATCAGCCCCAGCATTTT	CASSETGLGNQPQHF
TRBV4-1	-	-	TRBJ2-1	TGCGCCAGCAGCCAGACAGGACACTACAATGAGCAGTTCTTC	CASSQTGHYNEQFF
TRBV19	TRBD1	-	TRBJ2-3	TGTGCCCGGGGACAGGGGGTTTACACAGATACGCAGTATTTT	CARGQGVYTDTQYF
TRBV6-5	TRBD1	-	TRBJ1-1	TGTGCCAGCAGTTACGGGACAGGGATAAAGAACACTGAAGCTTTCTTT	CASSYGTGIKNTEAFF
TRBV20-1	-	-	TRBJ1-6	TGCAGTGCTAGTCGCGGGAGAGATAATTCACCCCTCCACTTT	CSASRGRDNSPLHF
TRBV4-1	-	-	TRBJ1-4	TGCGCCAGCAGCCAAGCAGACATGGGAGGCGAAAAACTGTTTTTT	CASSQADMGGEKLFF
TRBV11-2	TRBD1	-	TRBJ1-2	TGTGCCAGCAGCTTATCTCCAGGGGGTGTCTATGGCTACACCTTC	CASSLSPGGVYGYTF
TRBV5-1	TRBD1	-	TRBJ2-7	TGCGCCAGCAGCCCCGGGACAGGTTTCTACGAGCAGTACTTC	CASSPGTGFYEQYF
TRBV18	-	-	TRBJ2-5	TGTGCCAGCTCCCCTATACAGGGTGAAGAGACCCAGTACTTC	CASSPIQGEETQYF
TRBV6-6	-	-	TRBJ1-6	TGTGCCAGCAGGGACAGCTTACATAATTCACCCCTCCACTTT	CASRDSLHNSPLHF
TRBV6-5	-	-	TRBJ2-5	TGTGCCAGCAGGACACAGGGTTGGGAGACCCAGTACTTC	CASRTQGWETQYF
TRBV28	-	once	TRBJ1-2	TGTGCCAGCAGTCCAGTACCTGTTTTGGATGGCTACACCTTC	CASSPVPVLDGYTF
TRBV2	TRBD1	-	TRBJ1-1	TGTGCCAGCAGTGTACCCGACAGGGGTGTTGTGTCGGTGGACACTAAAGCTTTCTTT	CASSVPDRGVVSVDTKAFF
TRBV6-5	-	few	TRBJ1-1	TGTGCCAGCAGTTATGACATATTCAAAAGCACTGAAGCTTTCTTT	CASSYDIFKSTEAFF
TRBV30	-	-	TRBJ2-7	TGTGCCTGGAGCTCAGGGTTATACGAGCAGTACTTC	CAWSSGLYEQYF
TRBV7-8	TRBD2	once	TRBJ2-1	TGTGCCAGCAGCTTTCGCACGGGACTAGCGAACGAGGCTTGGCGTGATGAGCAGTTCTTC	CASSFRTGLANEAWRDEQFF
TRBV18	-	-	TRBJ1-3	TGTGCCAGCTCACCTCAGGGGTCTGGCTCTGGAAACACCATATATTTT	CASSPQGSGSGNTIYF
TRBV5-6	-	-	TRBJ2-7	TGTGCCAGAGGGGATGGCCCCTACGAGCAGTACTTC	CARGDGPYEQYF
TRBV7-8	-	few	TRBJ1-5	TGTGCCAGCAGCTTCAGGGATCAGCCCCAGCATTTT	CASSFRDQPQHF
TRBV6-5	TRBD1	-	TRBJ2-2	TGTGCCAGCACTCCTCCGACAGGGGAAGGCGGGGAGCTGTTTTTT	CASTPPTGEGGELFF
TRBV7-6	-	-	TRBJ2-2	TGTGCCAGCAGCTTTAACATCCGGACAATGAACACCGGGGAGCTGTTTTTT	CASSFNIRTMNTGELFF
TRBV13	TRBD2	-	TRBJ2-3	TGTGCCAGCACTAGCGGGGGGGTTGTAACAGATACGCAGTATTTT	CASTSGGVVTDTQYF
TRBV18	TRBD1	-	TRBJ1-2	TGTGCCAGCTCACCACGGGTTACAGGGGTTAACTATGGCTACACCTTC	CASSPRVTGVNYGYTF
TRBV7-9	-	few	TRBJ2-1	TGTGCCAGCAGCTTAGCCCTTTTAAGCGGTGAGCAGTTCTTC	CASSLALLSGEQFF
TRBV7-8	-	few	TRBJ1-2	TGTGCCAGCAGCCAAGTGGTTACAGGTGACTACACCTTC	CASSQVVTGDYTF
TRBV30	TRBD1	-	TRBJ1-1	TGTGCCTGGAGGCTACAGGGGGAAGCTTTCTTT	CAWRLQGEAFF
TRBV19	-	once	TRBJ1-3	TGTGCCAGTAGTATAGGTGGCCTCTCTGGAAACACCATATATTTT	CASSIGGLSGNTIYF
TRBV6-5	TRBD1	once	TRBJ2-7	TGTGCCAGCAGTCGACAGGGTATCTACGAGCAGTACTTC	CASSRQGIYEQYF
TRBV4-2	-	once	TRBJ2-1	TGTGCCAGCAGCCAAGATGCGGGCTCCTACAATGAGCAGTTCTTC	CASSQDAGSYNEQFF
TRBV2	-	few	TRBJ1-1	TGTGCCAGCAGTTACTCGGGGGGGGCGAACACTGAAGCTTTCTTT	CASSYSGGANTEAFF
TRBV7-8	TRBD1	-	TRBJ2-2	TGTGCCAGCAGCCCACCCAGGGGGCCGAACACCGGGGAGCTGTTTTTT	CASSPPRGPNTGELFF
TRBV5-1	-	few	TRBJ2-2	TGCGCCAGCAGCCTTAGGGGCAGCGGGGAGCTGTTTTTT	CASSLRGSGELFF
TRBV20-1	TRBD1	-	TRBJ1-2	TGCAGTGCTAGTCCCGGACAGGGAGTCTATGGCTACACCTTC	CSASPGQGVYGYTF
TRBV4-1	-	few	TRBJ2-7	TGCGCCAGCAGCCCGGAGAGGACACAAGAGCAGTACTTC	CASSPERTQEQYF
TRBV6-5	-	-	TRBJ1-1	TGTGCCAGCAGTCCAAACAGGGTAATGAACACTGAAGCTTTCTTT	CASSPNRVMNTEAFF
TRBV7-2	-	-	TRBJ1-1	TGTGCCAGCAGCTTTGGGCAGGTGAACACTGAAGCTTTCTTT	CASSFGQVNTEAFF
TRBV30	TRBD1	-	TRBJ2-2	TGTGCCTGGAAAGACAGGGGGCAAAGCGGGGAGCTGTTTTTT	CAWKDRGQSGELFF
TRBV30	-	-	TRBJ2-7	TGTGCCTGGAGTGAAGACAGGCTAAGCTCCTACGAGCAGTACTTC	CAWSEDRLSSYEQYF